One sample yielded the 21 T cell receptor beta chains listed below, sequenced in a study of shared clonotypes between healthy human individuals. Only CD45RO-negative cells positively selected for CCR7 counted as naive CD8 cells, so terminally differentiated effector memory CD45RA+ cells were excluded. Profiling relied on immunoSEQ multiplex PCR, and the TCRdb table lists in-frame clones only, not all of them. This table holds over 2,000,000 clones, just under 95% found once. The sequenced sample was naive CD8+ T cells from PBMCs. Receptors originate from a man younger than 35 in good health. Some clones in this sample may be carry-over from other donors' samples.

On this clone: Other DNA variants within this sample encode the same CDR3. The V call is TRBV27, the J call TRBJ2-7, with D unclear. The CDR3 is 14 amino acids. CDR1 and CDR2 from the germline V gene are MNHEY and SMNVEV (reference sequence). Trimming took 3 bases from V and 0 from J, leaving 9 bases between them. The CDR3 reads CASSFGGSSYEQYF. The CDR3, as DNA: TGTGCCAGCAGTTTCGGCGGTAGCTCCTACGAGCAGTACTTC.

The J gene is TRBJ2-7, the V gene TRBV7-8; a weak D match, TRBD1 (6 bases). The V gene's germline CDR1 is SGHVS and CDR2 FQNEAQ. The V end was cut by 5 bases, the J end by 4 bases, with 24 bases between. The length of the CDR3 is 17 residues. CDR3 in DNA: TGTGCCAGCAGCACTAAAAAATCCGGGACACCTCCTTACGAGCAGTACTTC. Translated: CASSTKKSGTPPYEQYF.

The chain combines TRBV29-1 with TRBJ2-7; 7 bases map to TRBD2. With V trimmed by 4 bases and J by 0 bases, 6 bases remained unmatched. Germline V gene lookup returns CDR1 SQVTM and CDR2 ANQGSEA. CDR3 size: 14 residues. The CDR3 reads CSVVKRDGSYEQYF. CDR3 in DNA: TGCAGCGTTGTGAAGCGGGACGGCTCCTACGAGCAGTACTTC.

The chain is built from TRBV5-1 and TRBJ2-7; 8 bases are a match to TRBD1. This CDR3 region has 15 residues. Germline V gene data show CDR1 as SGHRS and CDR2 as YFSETQ. J gave up 6 bases and V 0 bases, and 8 bases lay outside the gene matches. CDR3: CASSLAGGISGEQYF. The CDR3 DNA is TGCGCCAGCAGCTTGGCAGGGGGCATATCGGGCGAGCAGTACTTC.

The chain combines TRBV7-9 with TRBJ1-2; a possible D gene is TRBD1 (5 bases). V was trimmed by 10 bases and J by 6 bases, leaving 24 bases between them. Germline V gene lookup returns CDR1 SEHNR and CDR2 FQNEAQ (reference sequence). The CDR3 extends over 15 amino acids. The CDR3 is CATKTPDNRRDGYTF. DNA for the CDR3: TGTGCCACCAAAACCCCGGACAATCGGAGGGATGGCTACACCTTC.

This clone has more than one count but fewer than ten. The CDR3 is CASSAEGYGYTF. Here the CDR3 DNA reads TGTGCCAGCAGTGCCGAAGGATATGGCTACACCTTC. The chain recombines TRBV25-1 with TRBJ1-2; D is unclear. CDR3 length equals 12 residues. In germline, CDR1 is MGHDK, CDR2 SYGVNS. Trimming stripped 4 bases from V and 5 bases from J, with 8 bases between.

The chain is built from TRBV9 and TRBJ2-2, with 11 bases identical to TRBD2. CDR3 size: 16 residues. CDR1 SGDLS and CDR2 YYNGEE come from the germline V gene. With 4 bases clipped from V and 5 bases from J, the junction kept 7 bases outside the gene matches. CDR3 sequence reads: CASSSSSGRPTGELFF. CDR3 sequence (DNA): TGTGCCAGCAGCTCCTCTAGCGGGAGGCCAACCGGGGAGCTGTTTTTT.

The chain couples TRBV7-9 to TRBJ2-5; tentative D call: TRBD1 (6 bases). The assigned J gene may be wrong: the sequence end matches TRBJ2-7 better. The CDR3 runs 16 residues. The germline V gene encodes CDR1 SEHNR and CDR2 FQNEAQ (reference sequence). CDR3 residues: CASSLEGGPTPYEQYF. The DNA of the CDR3 is TGTGCCAGCAGCTTAGAAGGGGGACCGACCCCCTACGAGCAGTACTTC.

This clone was found once. The rearrangement uses TRBV7-7 and TRBJ1-4, with D hard to call. Germline lookup yields CDR1 SSHAT and CDR2 FNYEAQ (reference sequence). This CDR3 comprises 15 residues. The ends were cut back, 4 bases at V and 7 bases at J, with 16 bases in the middle. The CDR3 is CASSSRLEDGEKLFF. CDR3 DNA sequence: TGTGCCAGCAGCTCCCGCCTAGAGGACGGTGAAAAACTGTTTTTT.

This clone was seen just once. CDR3 DNA sequence: TGTGCCACCACTGCGGGCCCTGAGAGTTACGAGCAGTACTTC. Translating gives CATTAGPESYEQYF. This rearrangement joins TRBV15 to TRBJ2-7, with TRBD2 as a possible D gene (5 bases). This CDR3 comprises 14 residues. V dropped 7 bases and J dropped 4 bases, with 17 bases sitting between them. Germline CDR1 LNHNV, CDR2 YYDKDF (reference sequence). Looking up the rest from reference TRBV15 and TRBJ2-7 gives the full variable domain: DAMVIQNPRYQVTQFGKPVTLSCSQTLNHNVMYWYQQKSSQAPKLLFHYYDKDFNNEADTPDNFQSRRPNTSFCFLDIRSPGLGDTAMYLCATTAGPESYEQYFGPGTRLTVT.

This clone was counted once. The gene calls are TRBV7-8 and TRBJ2-7, with 10 bases that match TRBD1. CDR3 length: 15 amino acids. Trimming took 3 bases from V and 3 from J; bases not matched to a gene: 5. Germline V CDR1 and CDR2: SGHVS, FQNEAQ. CDR3 coding DNA: TGTGCCAGCAGCTTGCCGGGACAGGGGATCTACGAGCAGTACTTC. Translating gives CASSLPGQGIYEQYF.

This clone was picked up one time. The chain combines TRBV19 with TRBJ2-3; D unresolved. Trimming took 2 bases from V and 2 from J, leaving 5 bases between them. The CDR3 is 13 residues long. Germline V gene sequence: CDR1 LNHDA, CDR2 SQIVND (reference sequence). The CDR3 region is CASSITATDTQYF. The CDR3 DNA follows: TGTGCCAGTAGTATAACAGCCACAGATACGCAGTATTTT.

V usage is TRBV15 and J usage is TRBJ2-7, with D possibly TRBD1 on 6 matching bases. Trimming stripped 9 bases from V and 1 base from J, with 10 bases between. The CDR3 totals 12 residues. CDR1 and CDR2 (germline): LNHNV, YYDKDF (reference sequence). The CDR3 nucleotides are TGTGCCACACAGGGCTCATCCTACGAGCAGTACTTC. Its protein product is CATQGSSYEQYF.

This clone is a singleton in its sample. V usage is TRBV11-2 and J usage is TRBJ1-4; TRBD1 agrees at 7 bases. The trim removed 5 bases at V and 6 bases at J, leaving 9 bases unmatched. Germline V CDR1 and CDR2: SGHAT, FQNNGV. The length of the CDR3 is 15 residues. The CDR3 protein is CASSPMRGRDEKLFF. CDR3 DNA: TGTGCCAGCAGCCCCATGAGGGGGCGGGATGAAAAACTGTTTTTT.

The chain couples TRBV7-9 to TRBJ2-3; TRBD1 might be the D (5 bases). The germline V gene encodes CDR1 SEHNR and CDR2 FQNEAQ (reference sequence). Trimming stripped 5 bases from V and 0 bases from J, with 15 bases between. CDR3 length: 16 residues. Here the CDR3 DNA reads TGTGCCAGCAGCGAAAGGGGCTACTCTAGCACAGATACGCAGTATTTT. This gives the protein CASSERGYSSTDTQYF.

The V call is TRBV28, the J call TRBJ2-1; 9 bases are shared with TRBD2. With V trimmed by 4 bases and J by 3 bases, 7 bases remained unmatched. Germline V gene data show CDR1 as MDHEN and CDR2 as SYDVKM. There are 16 residues in the CDR3. The CDR3 spells CASSSQREAFYNEQFF. In nucleotides, the CDR3 is TGTGCCAGCAGTTCTCAGCGGGAGGCTTTCTACAATGAGCAGTTCTTC.

J is TRBJ2-5 and V is TRBV7-2, with D possibly being TRBD2 (6 bases). This CDR3 spans 16 amino acids. Per the germline V gene, CDR1 is SGHTA and CDR2 is FQGNSA. Trimming took off 6 bases at V and 4 bases at J, with 21 bases between the two ends. The CDR3 sequence is CASSYSLSRGIETQYF. For the CDR3, the DNA is TGTGCCAGCAGTTACAGTTTATCCCGGGGGATAGAGACCCAGTACTTC.

The chain uses TRBV7-9 and TRBJ1-3; 7 nucleotides line up with TRBD1. This CDR3 region has 15 residues. V dropped 5 bases and J dropped 0; count of bases not matched to a gene: 4. Germline CDR1 is SEHNR and CDR2 is FQNEAQ (reference sequence). In DNA form, the CDR3 reads TGTGCCAGCAGCGAATACAGGGGCTCTGGAAACACCATATATTTT. Protein product: CASSEYRGSGNTIYF.

The chain recombines TRBV27 with TRBJ1-5, with D perhaps TRBD1 (5 bases). The CDR3 is 14 residues long. The germline CDR1 and CDR2 sequences are MNHEY and SMNVEV (reference sequence). V lost 6 bases and J 2 bases, leaving 11 bases between the germline ends. Written as DNA, the CDR3 is TGTGCCAGCAGCGTAGGGGTTGGCAATCAGCCCCAGCATTTT. This codes for CASSVGVGNQPQHF.

The chain couples TRBV4-2 to TRBJ2-7, with D tentatively TRBD2 (6 bases). The CDR3 spans 16 residues. CDR1 is LGHNA, CDR2 YNFKEQ, per germline. V was cut by 0 bases and J by 2 bases, with 14 bases left in between. The CDR3 reads CASSQDHRGITYEQYF. CDR3 coding DNA: TGTGCCAGCAGCCAAGATCACCGCGGGATTACCTACGAGCAGTACTTC.

This CDR3 is CARLNMKQFF. CDR3 coding DNA: TGTGCCAGACTGAACATGAAGCAGTTCTTC. The V and J genes are TRBV6-4 and TRBJ2-1; D call uncertain. V lost 9 bases, J lost 11 bases, and 11 bases lay in between. The V gene's germline CDR1 is MRHNA and CDR2 SNTAGT. This CDR3 has 10 residues.